This TCR beta chain was captured in a study of graft-versus-host responses after intestinal transplantation. Study-level information: Uniformly, recipients were administered anti-thymocyte globulin induction with subsequent tacrolimus and steroids for 2 to 3 years. Overall study results and limits: GvH clones surfaced in recipient marrow, some emerging earlier in ileum or blood. The highest levels of circulating GvH clones went along with early declines in HvG clones after transplant. Some patients had graft-donor T cell macrochimerism, and their allografts showed high graft-versus-host to host-versus-graft clonal ratios.

Concerning this clone itself: What it binds is not known.

Sequencing used immunoSEQ multiplex PCR; TCRdb keeps in-frame clones, though not all of them. The sample holds about 86,000 clones, 88% seen once. CDR3 length: 15 amino acids. Germline CDR1 reads LNHDA; CDR2 reads SQIVND (reference sequence). The V gene end was trimmed by 5 bases and the J gene end by 5 bases; junction bases not matched to a gene: 7. J is TRBJ1-5 and V is TRBV19, with 9 bases aligning to TRBD1. The TCR comes from a human donor who was the organ donor for an intestinal transplant. Sequences were derived from unstimulated CD4+ T cells sorted from spleen or lymph node cells, sampled before transplant. The CDR3: CASSSWDRDYQPQHF. Here the CDR3 DNA reads TGTGCCAGTAGTTCCTGGGACAGGGATTATCAGCCCCAGCATTTT.